This TCR beta chain was observed in a study of blood T cell repertoires in COVID-19. Across the study: Samples of COVID-19 (acute and convalescent) were obtained from the United States, Italy and Spain. Nucleic acid was either cDNA or gDNA, and it came from T cells, B-cell-depleted T cells, or PBMCs.

Recruited during active infection, patients (from Seattle) were subsequently followed longitudinally. Germline V gene sequence: CDR1 MDHEN, CDR2 SYDVKM. V dropped 5 bases and J dropped 5 bases, with 19 bases sitting between them. The CDR3 spans 15 residues. As originally analysed: Scientists estimated how many nucleated cells there were by amplifying reference gene primers. Assay: immunoSEQ multiplex PCR; the TCRdb copy retains only in-frame clones and omits some. V, J and clone size reflect that table, while D and trimming were determined from the DNA. The sample includes about 200,000 clones, approximately 90% of them seen just once.

V is TRBV28 and J is TRBJ2-7, with D tentatively TRBD2 (6 bases). This TCR derives from a man aged 55 to 70 with COVID-19, enrolled during active disease. The sample comprised peripheral blood. The CDR3 reads CASSAPGGARNEQYF. The CDR3 region has the DNA TGTGCCAGCAGTGCACCTGGCGGGGCGCGTAACGAGCAGTACTTC.